Below are 6 T cell receptor beta chains sequenced from a single sample in a study of T cells after yellow fever vaccination. Using its own MiXCR run on the 5' RACE reads, TCRdb lists one record per CDR3 protein. Among around 530,000 distinct CDR3 sequences, less than 20% were seen once, and the ten largest hold roughly a sixth. The input for sequencing was PBMCs, taken 5 days after the first yellow fever vaccination. These receptors were taken from a man younger than 35 who received the YFV17D yellow fever vaccine.

The rearrangement joins TRBV15 to TRBJ2-1; 12 nucleotides agree with TRBD2. The CDR3 contains 16 residues. The trim removed 0 bases at V and 9 bases at J, leaving 6 bases unmatched. The V gene's germline CDR1 is LNHNV and CDR2 YYDKDF (reference sequence). CDR3 in DNA: TGTGCCACCAGCAGAGATATTCTAGCGGGGGGGCTTGAGCAGTTCTTC. It specifies CATSRDILAGGLEQFF.

This chain joins TRBV6-1 and TRBJ2-5; D remains ambiguous. CDR3 length: 13 amino acids. The V end lost 9 bases, the J end lost 5 bases, and 16 bases lay between the germline ends. Per the germline V gene, CDR1 is MNHNS and CDR2 is SASEGT. The DNA of the CDR3 is TGTGCCAGTAGCCTGGCCACCTCGGAGACCCAGTACTTC. It is translated as CASSLATSETQYF.

This clonotype has only a few counts. The chain is built from TRBV3-1 and TRBJ2-5, with D hard to call. This CDR3 is built from 14 residues. With 7 bases removed from V and 4 bases from J, the gap between germline ends came to 16 bases. Looked up from germline, CDR1 is LGHDT and CDR2 is YNNKEL (reference sequence). CDR3 loop: CASKGTLSRETQYF. Here the CDR3 DNA reads TGTGCCAGCAAGGGAACGCTCTCCCGAGAGACCCAGTACTTC.

The rearrangement links TRBV9 to TRBJ2-1; D is undetermined. Trimming took 0 bases from V and 7 from J, leaving 8 bases between them. The CDR3 has 13 amino acids. CDR1 and CDR2 from the germline V gene are SGDLS and YYNGEE. The CDR3 loop reads CASSVEGENEQFF. The CDR3 DNA is TGTGCCAGCAGCGTAGAAGGAGAAAATGAGCAGTTCTTC.

This chain joins TRBV19 and TRBJ2-7, with D uncertain. The CDR3 runs 14 residues. The V and J ends lost 6 bases and 2 bases respectively, with 14 bases between them. The V gene's germline CDR1 is LNHDA and CDR2 SQIVND (reference sequence). CDR3 DNA sequence: TGTGCCAGTAGCCCCGACGGACGGACCTACGAGCAGTACTTC. As protein: CASSPDGRTYEQYF.

This clonotype was picked up a small number of times. The rearrangement links TRBV7-2 to TRBJ1-2; D may be TRBD1 (5 bases). V lost 0 bases and J lost 6, with 14 bases in between. The CDR3 length is 15 residues. The germline CDR1 and CDR2 sequences are SGHTA and FQGNSA. CDR3 sequence: CASSLAWAGTNGYTF. CDR3 DNA: TGTGCCAGCAGCTTAGCGTGGGCAGGGACTAATGGCTACACCTTC.